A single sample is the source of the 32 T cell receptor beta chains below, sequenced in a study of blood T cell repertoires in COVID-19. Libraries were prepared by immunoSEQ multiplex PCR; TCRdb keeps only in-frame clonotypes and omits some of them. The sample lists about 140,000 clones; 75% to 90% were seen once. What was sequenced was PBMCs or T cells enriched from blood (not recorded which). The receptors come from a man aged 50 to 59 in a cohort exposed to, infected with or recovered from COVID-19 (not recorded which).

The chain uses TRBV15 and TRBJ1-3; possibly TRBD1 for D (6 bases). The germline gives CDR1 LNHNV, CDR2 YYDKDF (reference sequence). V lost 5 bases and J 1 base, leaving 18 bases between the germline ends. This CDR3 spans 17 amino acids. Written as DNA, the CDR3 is TGTGCCACCAGCTCCTCCTGGGGGGGCCGGTCTGGAAACACCATATATTTT. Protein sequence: CATSSSWGGRSGNTIYF.

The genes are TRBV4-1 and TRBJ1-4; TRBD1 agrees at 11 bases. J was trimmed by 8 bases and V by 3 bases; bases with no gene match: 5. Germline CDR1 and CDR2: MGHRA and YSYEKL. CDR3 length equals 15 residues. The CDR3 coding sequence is TGCGCCAGCAGCCACCCGGACAGGGGGCCAGAAAAACTGTTTTTT. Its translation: CASSHPDRGPEKLFF.

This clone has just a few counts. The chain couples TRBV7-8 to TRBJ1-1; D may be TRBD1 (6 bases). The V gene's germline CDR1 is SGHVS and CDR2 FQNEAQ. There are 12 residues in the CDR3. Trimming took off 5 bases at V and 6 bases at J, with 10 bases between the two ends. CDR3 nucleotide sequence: TGTGCCAGCAGCCCAGGGGTTCCTGAAGCTTTCTTT. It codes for CASSPGVPEAFF.

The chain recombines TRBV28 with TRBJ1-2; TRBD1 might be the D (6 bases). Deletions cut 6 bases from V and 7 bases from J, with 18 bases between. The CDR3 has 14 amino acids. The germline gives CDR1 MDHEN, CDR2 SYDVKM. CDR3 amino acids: CASSPVTLGGGYTF. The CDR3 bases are TGTGCCAGCAGCCCAGTCACCCTAGGGGGTGGCTACACCTTC.

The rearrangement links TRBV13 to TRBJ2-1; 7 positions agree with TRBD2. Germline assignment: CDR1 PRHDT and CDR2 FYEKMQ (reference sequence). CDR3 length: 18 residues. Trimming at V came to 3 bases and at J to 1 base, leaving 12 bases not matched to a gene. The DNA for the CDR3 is TGTGCCAGCAGCTTTCTTAGCGGGCACCTCGGTTCCTACAATGAGCAGTTCTTC. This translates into CASSFLSGHLGSYNEQFF.

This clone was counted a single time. The CDR3 DNA is TGCAGCGTTGGCAGGAATACCTACGAGCAGTACTTC. Translating gives CSVGRNTYEQYF. The chain has TRBV29-1 and TRBJ2-7; unclear D gene. Trimming stripped 4 bases from V and 2 bases from J, with 9 bases between. The CDR3 extends over 12 amino acids. The germline gives CDR1 SQVTM, CDR2 ANQGSEA.

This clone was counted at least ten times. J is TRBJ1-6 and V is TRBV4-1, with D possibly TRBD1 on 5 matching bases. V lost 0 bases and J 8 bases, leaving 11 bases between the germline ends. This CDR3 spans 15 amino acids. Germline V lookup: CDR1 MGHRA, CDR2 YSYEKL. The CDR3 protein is CASSQDRAGYSPLHF. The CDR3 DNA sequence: TGCGCCAGCAGCCAAGACCGGGCAGGGTATTCACCCCTCCACTTT.

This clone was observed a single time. Written as DNA, the CDR3 is TGTGCCAGCAGCTTGGGTAGCGGATTCACAGATACGCAGTATTTT. This translates into CASSLGSGFTDTQYF. The V and J genes are TRBV5-5 and TRBJ2-3; D possibly corresponds to TRBD2 (6 bases). Trimming shortened V by 0 bases and J by 2 bases, and 10 bases separated the two germline ends. The CDR3 extends over 15 amino acids. Germline V CDR1 and CDR2: SGHKS, YYEKEE (reference sequence).

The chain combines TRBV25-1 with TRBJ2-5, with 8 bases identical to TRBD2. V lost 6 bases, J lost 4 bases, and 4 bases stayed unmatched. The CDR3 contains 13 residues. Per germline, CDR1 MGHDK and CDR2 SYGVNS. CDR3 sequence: CASRPGGRETQYF. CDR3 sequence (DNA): TGTGCCAGCAGGCCGGGAGGGAGAGAGACCCAGTACTTC.

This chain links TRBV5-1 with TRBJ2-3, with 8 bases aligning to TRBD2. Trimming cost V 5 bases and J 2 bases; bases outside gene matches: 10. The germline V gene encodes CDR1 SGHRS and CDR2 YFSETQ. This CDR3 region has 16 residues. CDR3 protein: CASRPSSGRSTDTQYF. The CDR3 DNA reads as TGCGCCAGCAGACCATCAAGCGGGAGATCCACAGATACGCAGTATTTT.

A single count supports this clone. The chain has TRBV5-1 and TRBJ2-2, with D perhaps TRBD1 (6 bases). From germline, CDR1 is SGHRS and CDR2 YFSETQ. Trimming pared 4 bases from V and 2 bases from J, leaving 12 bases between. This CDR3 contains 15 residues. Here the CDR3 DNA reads TGCGCCAGCAGCGCACGGACAGTTAACACCGGGGAGCTGTTTTTT. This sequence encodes CASSARTVNTGELFF.

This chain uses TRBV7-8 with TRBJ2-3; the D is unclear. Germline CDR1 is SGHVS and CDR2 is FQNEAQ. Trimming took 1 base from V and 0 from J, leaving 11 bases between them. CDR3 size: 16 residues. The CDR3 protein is CASSLENPSSTDTQYF. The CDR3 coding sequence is TGTGCCAGCAGCTTAGAGAATCCGAGCAGCACAGATACGCAGTATTTT.

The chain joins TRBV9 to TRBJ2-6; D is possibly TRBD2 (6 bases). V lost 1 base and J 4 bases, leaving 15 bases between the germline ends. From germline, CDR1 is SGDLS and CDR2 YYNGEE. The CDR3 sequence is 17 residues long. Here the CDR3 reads CASSVWDSFGGANVLTF. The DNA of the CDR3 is TGTGCCAGCAGCGTATGGGACTCCTTTGGCGGGGCCAACGTCCTGACTTTC.

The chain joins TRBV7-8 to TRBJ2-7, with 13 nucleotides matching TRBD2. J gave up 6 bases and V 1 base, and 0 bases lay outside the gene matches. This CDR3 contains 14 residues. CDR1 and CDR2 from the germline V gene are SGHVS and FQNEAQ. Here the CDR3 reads CASSLGTSGSEQYF. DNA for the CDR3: TGTGCCAGCAGCTTAGGGACTAGCGGGAGCGAGCAGTACTTC.

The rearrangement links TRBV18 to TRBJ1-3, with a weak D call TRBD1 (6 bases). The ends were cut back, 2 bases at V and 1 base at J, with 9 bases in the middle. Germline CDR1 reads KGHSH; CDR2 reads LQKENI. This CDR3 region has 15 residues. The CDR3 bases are TGTGCCAGCTCACCAACAGGGTCTTCTGGAAACACCATATATTTT. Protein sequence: CASSPTGSSGNTIYF.

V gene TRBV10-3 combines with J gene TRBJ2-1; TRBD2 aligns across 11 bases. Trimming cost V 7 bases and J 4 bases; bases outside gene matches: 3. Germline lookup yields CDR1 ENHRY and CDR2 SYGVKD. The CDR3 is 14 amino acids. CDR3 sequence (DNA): TGTGCCATCACCCCTAGCGGGGGGTACAATGAGCAGTTCTTC. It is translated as CAITPSGGYNEQFF.

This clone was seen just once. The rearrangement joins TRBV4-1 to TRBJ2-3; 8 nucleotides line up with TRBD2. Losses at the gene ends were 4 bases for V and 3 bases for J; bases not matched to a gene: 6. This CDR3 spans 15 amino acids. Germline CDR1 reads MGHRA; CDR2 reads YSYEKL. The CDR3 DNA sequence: TGCGCCAGCAGCCGGGAGCGGGAGAGAACAGATACGCAGTATTTT. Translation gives CASSRERERTDTQYF.

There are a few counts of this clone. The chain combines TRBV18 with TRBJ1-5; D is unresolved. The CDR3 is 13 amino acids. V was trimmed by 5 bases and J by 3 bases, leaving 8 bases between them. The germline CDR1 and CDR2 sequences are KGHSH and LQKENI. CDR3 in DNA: TGTGCCAGCTCAAGTACAGCCAATCAGCCCCAGCATTTT. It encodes CASSSTANQPQHF.

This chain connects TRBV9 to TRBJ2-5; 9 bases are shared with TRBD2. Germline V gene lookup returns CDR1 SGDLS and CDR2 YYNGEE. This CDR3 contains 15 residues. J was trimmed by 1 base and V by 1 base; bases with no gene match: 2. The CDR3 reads CASSVRAGGQETQYF. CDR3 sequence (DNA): TGTGCCAGCAGCGTACGAGCGGGAGGCCAAGAGACCCAGTACTTC. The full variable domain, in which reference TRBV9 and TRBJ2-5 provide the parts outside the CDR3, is DSGVTQTPKHLITATGQRVTLRCSPRSGDLSVYWYQQSLDQGLQFLIQYYNGEERAKGNILERFSAQQFPDLHSELNLSSLELGDSALYFCASSVRAGGQETQYFGPGTRLLVL.

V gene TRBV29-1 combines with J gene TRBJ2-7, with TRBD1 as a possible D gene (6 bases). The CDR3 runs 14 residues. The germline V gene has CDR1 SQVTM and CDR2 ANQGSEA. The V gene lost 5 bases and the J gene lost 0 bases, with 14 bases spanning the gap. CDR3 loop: CSVLDRTTSYEQYF. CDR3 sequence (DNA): TGCAGCGTTCTCGACAGGACGACCTCCTACGAGCAGTACTTC.

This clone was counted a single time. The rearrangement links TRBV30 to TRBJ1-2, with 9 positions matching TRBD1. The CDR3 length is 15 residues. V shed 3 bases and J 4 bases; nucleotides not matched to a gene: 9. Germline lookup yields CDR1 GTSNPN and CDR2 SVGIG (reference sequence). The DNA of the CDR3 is TGTGCCTGGAGACGGACAGGGGCTGCCTCCTATGGCTACACCTTC. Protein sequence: CAWRRTGAASYGYTF.

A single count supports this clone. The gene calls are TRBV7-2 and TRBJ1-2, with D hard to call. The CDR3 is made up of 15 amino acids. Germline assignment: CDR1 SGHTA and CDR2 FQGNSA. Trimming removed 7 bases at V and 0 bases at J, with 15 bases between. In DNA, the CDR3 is TGTGCCAGCATCCCAGCGGGGTATTCTAACTATGGCTACACCTTC. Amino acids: CASIPAGYSNYGYTF.

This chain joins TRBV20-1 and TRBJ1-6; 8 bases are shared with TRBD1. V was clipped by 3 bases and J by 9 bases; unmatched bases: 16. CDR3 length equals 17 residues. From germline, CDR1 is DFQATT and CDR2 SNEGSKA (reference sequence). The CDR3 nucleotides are TGCAGTGCTAGTGCCCCCAGGACAGGGCCTCGGACTTCACCCCTCCACTTT. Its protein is CSASAPRTGPRTSPLHF.

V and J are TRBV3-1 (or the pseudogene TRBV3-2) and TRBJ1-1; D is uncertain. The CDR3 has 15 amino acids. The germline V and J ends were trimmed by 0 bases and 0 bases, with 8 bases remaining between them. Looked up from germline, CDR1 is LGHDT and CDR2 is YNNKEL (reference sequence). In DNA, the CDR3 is TGTGCCAGCAGCCAAGAGGGCGTTATGAACACTGAAGCTTTCTTT. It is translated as CASSQEGVMNTEAFF.

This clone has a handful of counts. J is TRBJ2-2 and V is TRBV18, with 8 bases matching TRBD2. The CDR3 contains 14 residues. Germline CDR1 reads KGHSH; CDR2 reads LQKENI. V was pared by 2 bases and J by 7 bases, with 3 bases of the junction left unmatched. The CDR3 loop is CASSPGLAGGELFF. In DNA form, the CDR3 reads TGTGCCAGCTCACCAGGACTAGCCGGCGGGGAGCTGTTTTTT.

The CDR3 DNA sequence: TGTGCCAGCAGCTTAATTACCCGGGGGAACGGAGAGCAGTACTTC. It codes for CASSLITRGNGEQYF. V usage is TRBV7-9 and J usage is TRBJ2-7, with D possibly TRBD2 on 6 matching bases. V lost 2 bases, J lost 7 bases, and 18 bases lay in between. Germline V lookup: CDR1 SEHNR, CDR2 FQNEAQ (reference sequence). The CDR3 totals 15 residues.

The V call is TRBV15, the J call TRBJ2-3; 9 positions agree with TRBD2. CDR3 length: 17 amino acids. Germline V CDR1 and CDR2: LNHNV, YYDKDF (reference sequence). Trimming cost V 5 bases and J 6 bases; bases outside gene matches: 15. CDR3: CATSRPAGTSSSDTQYF. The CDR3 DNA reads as TGTGCCACCAGCCGCCCTGCCGGGACTAGCTCATCCGATACGCAGTATTTT.

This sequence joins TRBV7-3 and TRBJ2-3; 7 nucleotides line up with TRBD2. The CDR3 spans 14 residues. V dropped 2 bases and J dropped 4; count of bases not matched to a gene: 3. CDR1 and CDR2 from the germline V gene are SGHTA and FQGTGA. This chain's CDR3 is CASSLGTSADTQYF. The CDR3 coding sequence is TGTGCCAGCAGCTTAGGAACTAGCGCAGATACGCAGTATTTT.

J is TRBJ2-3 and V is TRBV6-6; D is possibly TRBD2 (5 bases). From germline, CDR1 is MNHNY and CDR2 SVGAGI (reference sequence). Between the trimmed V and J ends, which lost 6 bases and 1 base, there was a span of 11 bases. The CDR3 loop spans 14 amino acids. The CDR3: CASRRVDRTDTQYF. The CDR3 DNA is TGTGCCAGCAGGAGGGTCGATCGCACAGATACGCAGTATTTT.

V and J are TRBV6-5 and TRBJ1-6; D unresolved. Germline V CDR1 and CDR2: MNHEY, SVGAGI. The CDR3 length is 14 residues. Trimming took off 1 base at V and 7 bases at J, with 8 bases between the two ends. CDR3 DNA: TGTGCCAGCAGTTACTTACTCGGGAATTCACCCCTCCACTTT. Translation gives CASSYLLGNSPLHF.

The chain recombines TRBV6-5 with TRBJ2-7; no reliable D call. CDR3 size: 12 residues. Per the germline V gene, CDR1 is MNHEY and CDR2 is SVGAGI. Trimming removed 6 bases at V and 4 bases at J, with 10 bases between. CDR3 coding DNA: TGTGCCAGCAGCTCCGACGGGTACGAGCAGTACTTC. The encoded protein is CASSSDGYEQYF.

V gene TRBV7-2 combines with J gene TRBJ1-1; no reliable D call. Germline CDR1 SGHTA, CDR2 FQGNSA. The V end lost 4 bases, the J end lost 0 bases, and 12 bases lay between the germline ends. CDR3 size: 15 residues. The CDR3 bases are TGTGCCAGCAGCTATGGAGGGCCTATGAACACTGAAGCTTTCTTT. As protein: CASSYGGPMNTEAFF.